This passage covers 14 T cell receptor beta chains from one sample sequenced in a study of blood T cells in healthy people across ages. Primed by a sample-barcoded 5' primer and a J-beta primer mix, a second PCR proceeded for roughly 6 to 12 cycles. TCRdb itself ran the 5' RACE reads through MiXCR, one entry per CDR3 protein. The sample includes about 630,000 distinct CDR3 sequences, around 21% seen only once; the top ten take around 3.4%. Sample: blood. The receptors were gathered from a man in his 70s in good health.

The V gene is TRBV28, the J gene TRBJ2-4, with D uncertain. Germline CDR1 MDHEN, CDR2 SYDVKM. The CDR3 covers 13 residues. Trimming cost V 6 bases and J 7 bases, with 13 bases left between them. This CDR3 reads CASSSSHGNIQYF. CDR3 nucleotide sequence: TGTGCCAGCAGCTCGAGTCATGGTAACATTCAGTACTTC.

This clonotype was detected only a few times. The chain carries TRBV2 and TRBJ2-1, with 8 bases that match TRBD2. CDR1 is SNHLY and CDR2 is FYNNEI in the germline V gene. The CDR3 loop spans 16 amino acids. The V gene end was trimmed by 7 bases and the J gene end by 3 bases; junction bases not matched to a gene: 11. The CDR3 sequence is CASITLAARGYNEQFF. The DNA of the CDR3 is TGTGCCAGCATCACACTAGCGGCTAGGGGCTACAATGAGCAGTTCTTC.

This chain links TRBV20-1 with TRBJ2-5; either TRBD1 or TRBD2 may fit D (6 bases each). The germline V and J ends were trimmed by 0 bases and 4 bases, with 9 bases remaining between them. CDR3 size: 13 residues. Germline assignment: CDR1 DFQATT and CDR2 SNEGSKA (reference sequence). The chain's CDR3 is CSAREGGLETQYF. The DNA of the CDR3 is TGCAGTGCTAGAGAGGGGGGCCTAGAGACCCAGTACTTC.

The V gene is TRBV20-1, the J gene TRBJ1-2; TRBD1 matches at 8 bases. This CDR3 is built from 13 residues. V lost 6 bases, J lost 4 bases, and 7 bases stayed unmatched. Per the germline V gene, CDR1 is DFQATT and CDR2 is SNEGSKA (reference sequence). The DNA of the CDR3 is TGCAGTGCGAGGGGACAGGTTAGCTATGGCTACACCTTC. Translation gives CSARGQVSYGYTF.

The rearrangement links TRBV29-1 to TRBJ2-3, with D unclear. Trimming took off 6 bases at V and 5 bases at J, with 6 bases between the two ends. The CDR3 runs to 10 residues. Germline V gives CDR1 SQVTM, CDR2 ANQGSEA. The CDR3 is CSVLGDTQYF. The CDR3 DNA follows: TGCAGCGTCCTTGGAGATACGCAGTATTTT.

This chain joins TRBV20-1 and TRBJ2-5; 8 bases line up with TRBD2. The DNA end favors TRBJ2-7, so the J call may be wrong. Germline V CDR1 and CDR2: DFQATT, SNEGSKA (reference sequence). The CDR3 is 16 residues long. The chain's CDR3 is CSARGTTGLAWYEQYF. The CDR3 DNA sequence: TGCAGTGCTAGAGGGACCACCGGACTAGCTTGGTACGAGCAGTACTTC.

This clonotype appeared a few times. The V gene is TRBV2, the J gene TRBJ2-7, with D possibly matching TRBD2 (6 bases). Near its end, the DNA agrees better with TRBJ2-5, so the J call may be wrong. CDR1 SNHLY and CDR2 FYNNEI come from the germline V gene. This CDR3 is built from 15 residues. This CDR3 reads CASRPGGRTQETQYF. In DNA, the CDR3 is TGTGCCAGCAGACCTGGAGGGCGGACACAAGAGACCCAGTACTTC.

This chain connects TRBV20-1 to TRBJ2-2; no firm D call. This CDR3 region has 11 residues. The germline V gene has CDR1 DFQATT and CDR2 SNEGSKA (reference sequence). Trimming took 5 bases from V and 5 from J, leaving 6 bases between them. As DNA, the CDR3 is TGCAGTGCTCCGTTAACCGGGGAGCTGTTTTTT. Its translation: CSAPLTGELFF.

This sequence joins TRBV4-2 and TRBJ2-7; 8 bases are shared with TRBD1. The V segment lost 3 bases and the J segment 2 bases; nucleotides outside the gene matches: 6. The CDR3 loop spans 15 amino acids. Germline V gene data show CDR1 as LGHNA and CDR2 as YNFKEQ. CDR3 DNA: TGTGCCAGCAGCCATCATCGGGACAGGACCTACGAGCAGTACTTC. It is translated as CASSHHRDRTYEQYF.

In this sample, this clonotype turned up many times. The chain carries TRBV5-1 and TRBJ2-1; D gene unclear. The ends were cut back, 0 bases at V and 5 bases at J, with 6 bases in the middle. Germline CDR1 is SGHRS and CDR2 is YFSETQ. The CDR3 contains 13 residues. The CDR3 bases are TGCGCCAGCAGCTTGGCCGTTGACAATGAGCAGTTCTTC. Protein: CASSLAVDNEQFF.

This clonotype turned up a few times. This chain links TRBV27 with TRBJ1-6; a possible D gene is TRBD1 (5 bases). The CDR3 loop spans 15 amino acids. Trimming left V 5 bases short and J 9 bases short, with 17 bases between. Looked up from germline, CDR1 is MNHEY and CDR2 is SMNVEV (reference sequence). DNA for the CDR3: TGTGCCAGCAGTGAGACGGGCAGGGCGGGTTCACCCCTCCACTTT. This gives the protein CASSETGRAGSPLHF.

This chain links TRBV10-3 with TRBJ2-7; TRBD2 agrees at 8 bases. This CDR3 has 15 residues. Germline V gene data show CDR1 as ENHRY and CDR2 as SYGVKD. V shed 3 bases and J 2 bases; nucleotides not matched to a gene: 6. Written as DNA, the CDR3 is TGTGCCATCAGTGAAACTAGCGGAGGACCCTACGAGCAGTACTTC. This gives the protein CAISETSGGPYEQYF.

This clonotype was counted ten times or more. The J gene is TRBJ2-5, the V gene TRBV20-1; unclear D gene. The germline V and J ends were trimmed by 3 bases and 5 bases, with 4 bases remaining between them. The CDR3 is 10 amino acids. Germline V CDR1 and CDR2: DFQATT, SNEGSKA (reference sequence). CDR3 sequence reads: CSASVETQYF. The CDR3 region has the DNA TGCAGTGCTAGTGTTGAGACCCAGTACTTC.

This clonotype was seen more than once but under ten times. This chain links TRBV11-2 with TRBJ2-3; D may be TRBD2 (5 bases). V gave up 1 base and J gave up 0 bases, with 11 bases separating them. CDR3 length equals 16 residues. CDR1 and CDR2 from the germline V gene are SGHAT and FQNNGV. CDR3 sequence: CASSLGAERSTDTQYF. The CDR3 bases are TGTGCCAGCAGCTTAGGGGCCGAGCGGAGCACAGATACGCAGTATTTT.